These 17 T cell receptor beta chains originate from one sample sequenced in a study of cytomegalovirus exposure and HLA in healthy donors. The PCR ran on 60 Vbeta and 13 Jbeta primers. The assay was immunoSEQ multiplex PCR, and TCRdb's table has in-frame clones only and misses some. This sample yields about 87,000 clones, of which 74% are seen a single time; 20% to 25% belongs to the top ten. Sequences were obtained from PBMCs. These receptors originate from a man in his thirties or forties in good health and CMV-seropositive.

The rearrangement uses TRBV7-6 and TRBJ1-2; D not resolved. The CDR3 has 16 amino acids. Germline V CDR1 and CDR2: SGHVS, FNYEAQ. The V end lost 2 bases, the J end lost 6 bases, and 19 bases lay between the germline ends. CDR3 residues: CASSLMSGKNGDGYTF. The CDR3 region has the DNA TGTGCCAGCAGCTTAATGTCGGGGAAGAACGGCGATGGCTACACCTTC.

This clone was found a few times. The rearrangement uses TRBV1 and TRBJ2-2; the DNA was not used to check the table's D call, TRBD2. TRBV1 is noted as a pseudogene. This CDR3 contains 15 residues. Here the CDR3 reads CTSSHRTKASGELFF. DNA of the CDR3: TGCACCAGCAGCCATAGGACTAAGGCCTCCGGGGAGCTGTTTTTT.

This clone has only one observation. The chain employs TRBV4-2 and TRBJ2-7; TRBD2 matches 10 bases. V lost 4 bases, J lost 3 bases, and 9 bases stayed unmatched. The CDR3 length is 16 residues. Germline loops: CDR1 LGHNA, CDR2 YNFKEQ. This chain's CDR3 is CASSLESGGAVYEQYF. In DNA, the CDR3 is TGTGCCAGCAGCCTCGAGAGCGGGGGGGCGGTCTACGAGCAGTACTTC.

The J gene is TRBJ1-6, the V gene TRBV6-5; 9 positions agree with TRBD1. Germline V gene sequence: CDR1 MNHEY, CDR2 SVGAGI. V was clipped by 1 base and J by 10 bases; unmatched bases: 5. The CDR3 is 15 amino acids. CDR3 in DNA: TGTGCCAGCAGTTACTACCGGGACAGGGTGTCACCCCTCCACTTT. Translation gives CASSYYRDRVSPLHF.

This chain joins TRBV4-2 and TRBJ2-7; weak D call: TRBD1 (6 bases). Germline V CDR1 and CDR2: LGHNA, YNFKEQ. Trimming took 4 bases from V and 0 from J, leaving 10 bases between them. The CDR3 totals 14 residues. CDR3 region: CASSRDRISYEQYF. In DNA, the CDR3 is TGTGCCAGCAGCCGCGACAGGATCTCCTACGAGCAGTACTTC.

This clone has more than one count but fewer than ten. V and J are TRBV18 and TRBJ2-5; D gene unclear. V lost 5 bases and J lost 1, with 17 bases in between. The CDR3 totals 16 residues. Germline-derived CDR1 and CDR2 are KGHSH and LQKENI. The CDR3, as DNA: TGTGCCAGCTCATCCACTCCGGAACAGTTCCAAGAGACCCAGTACTTC. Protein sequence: CASSSTPEQFQETQYF.

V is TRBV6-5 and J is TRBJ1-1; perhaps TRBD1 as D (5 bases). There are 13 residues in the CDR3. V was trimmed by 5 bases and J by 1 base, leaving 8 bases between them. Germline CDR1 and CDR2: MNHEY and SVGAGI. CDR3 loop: CASSLRENTEAFF. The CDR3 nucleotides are TGTGCCAGCAGTCTCAGGGAGAACACTGAAGCTTTCTTT.

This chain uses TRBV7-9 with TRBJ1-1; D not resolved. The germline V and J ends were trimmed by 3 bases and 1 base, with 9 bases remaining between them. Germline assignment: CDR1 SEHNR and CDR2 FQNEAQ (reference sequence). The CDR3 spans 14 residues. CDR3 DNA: TGTGCCAGCAGCTTCAGGTTGGCGAACACTGAAGCTTTCTTT. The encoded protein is CASSFRLANTEAFF.

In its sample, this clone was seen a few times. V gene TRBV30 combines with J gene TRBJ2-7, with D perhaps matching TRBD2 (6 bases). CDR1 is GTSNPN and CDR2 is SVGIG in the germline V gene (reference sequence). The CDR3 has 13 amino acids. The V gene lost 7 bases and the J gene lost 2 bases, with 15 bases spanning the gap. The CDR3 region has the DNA TGTGCCTCGATTTGGGACTTCACCTACGAGCAGTACTTC. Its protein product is CASIWDFTYEQYF.

The CDR3: CASSVVLQREGTGELFF. In DNA form, the CDR3 reads TGTGCCAGCAGCGTAGTACTCCAGCGGGAGGGCACCGGGGAGCTGTTTTTT. V usage is TRBV9 and J usage is TRBJ2-2, with 10 bases lining up with TRBD2. Germline CDR1 reads SGDLS; CDR2 reads YYNGEE. The CDR3 is 17 amino acids. Trimming removed 0 bases from V and 4 bases from J; junction bases left unmatched: 6.

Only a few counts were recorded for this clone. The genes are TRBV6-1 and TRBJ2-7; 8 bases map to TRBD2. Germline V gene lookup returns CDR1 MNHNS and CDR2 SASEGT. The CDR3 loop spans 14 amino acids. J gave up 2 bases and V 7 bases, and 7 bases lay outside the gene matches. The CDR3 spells CASTFSGITYEQYF. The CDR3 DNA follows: TGTGCCAGCACCTTTAGCGGGATCACCTACGAGCAGTACTTC.

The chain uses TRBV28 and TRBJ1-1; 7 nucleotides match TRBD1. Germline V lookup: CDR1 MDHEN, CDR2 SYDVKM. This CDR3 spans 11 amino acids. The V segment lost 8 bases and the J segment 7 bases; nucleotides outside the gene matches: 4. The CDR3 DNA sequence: TGTGCCAGCTCTCGGACAGGTGAAGCTTTCTTT. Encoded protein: CASSRTGEAFF.

The CDR3 DNA reads as TGTGCCAGCAGCTTACATCAGGGGAGAGGGGGATACAATGAGCAGTTCTTC. Protein sequence: CASSLHQGRGGYNEQFF. The chain employs TRBV5-4 and TRBJ2-1, with a tentative D call TRBD1 (6 bases). Germline V lookup: CDR1 SGHNT, CDR2 YYREEE (reference sequence). Trimming left V 2 bases short and J 4 bases short, with 19 bases between. CDR3 length: 17 amino acids.

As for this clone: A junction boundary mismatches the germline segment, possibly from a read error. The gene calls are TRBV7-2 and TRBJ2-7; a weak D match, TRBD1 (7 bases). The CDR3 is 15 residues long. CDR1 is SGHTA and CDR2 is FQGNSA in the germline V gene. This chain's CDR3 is CASTLSGGSSYEQYF. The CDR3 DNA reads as TGTGCCAGCACCTTATCAGGGGGGAGCTCCTACGAGCAGTACTTC.

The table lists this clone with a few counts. CDR3 sequence reads: CASRDLQGRGSEAFF. The CDR3 DNA sequence: TGTGCCAGCAGAGATCTACAGGGTAGGGGGAGTGAAGCTTTCTTT. J is TRBJ1-1 and V is TRBV11-1; a weak D match, TRBD1 (6 bases). V shed 6 bases and J shed 7 bases, with 21 bases lying between them. Germline V gives CDR1 SGHAT, CDR2 FQDESV (reference sequence). The CDR3 sequence is 15 residues long.

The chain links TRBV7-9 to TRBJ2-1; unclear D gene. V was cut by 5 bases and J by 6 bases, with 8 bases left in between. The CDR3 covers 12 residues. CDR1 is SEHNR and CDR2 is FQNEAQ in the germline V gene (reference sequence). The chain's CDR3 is CASSPRFNEQFF. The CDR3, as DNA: TGTGCCAGCAGCCCCAGATTCAATGAGCAGTTCTTC.

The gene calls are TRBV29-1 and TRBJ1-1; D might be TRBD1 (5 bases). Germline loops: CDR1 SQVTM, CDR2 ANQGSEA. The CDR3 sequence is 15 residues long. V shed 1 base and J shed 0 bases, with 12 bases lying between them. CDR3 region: CSVEVAGRMNTEAFF. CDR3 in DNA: TGCAGCGTTGAAGTGGCAGGGAGGATGAACACTGAAGCTTTCTTT.